The 26 T cell receptor beta chains below come from one sample, sequenced in a study of blood T cell repertoires in COVID-19. Using immunoSEQ multiplex PCR, the repertoire was profiled, and TCRdb retains in-frame clones only, with some absent. The sample yields 70,000 or so clones, around three quarters seen once. Sequencing input: peripheral blood. The receptors were gathered from a woman aged 70-85 years with acute or convalescent COVID-19.

The count of this clone is one. The chain recombines TRBV28 with TRBJ1-1, with TRBD1 as a possible D gene (5 bases). Germline lookup yields CDR1 MDHEN and CDR2 SYDVKM. The CDR3 runs to 12 residues. The V end lost 7 bases, the J end lost 11 bases, and 17 bases lay between the germline ends. The CDR3 is CASTFPRGGAFF. In nucleotides, the CDR3 is TGTGCCAGCACATTTCCCCGGGGGGGGGCTTTCTTT.

The CDR3: CASSLAGTRGRLETQYF. Written as DNA, the CDR3 is TGTGCCAGCAGCTTGGCCGGGACTAGGGGCCGCCTAGAGACCCAGTACTTC. The genes are TRBV11-2 and TRBJ2-5; 8 nucleotides agree with TRBD2. The CDR3 consists of 17 residues. CDR1 SGHAT and CDR2 FQNNGV come from the germline V gene. The V and J ends lost 3 bases and 4 bases, in that order; junction bases with no gene match: 13.

The chain uses TRBV9 and TRBJ2-2, with 8 bases that match TRBD1. Germline lookup yields CDR1 SGDLS and CDR2 YYNGEE. CDR3 length: 15 amino acids. V was clipped by 4 bases and J by 0 bases; unmatched bases: 2. The DNA for the CDR3 is TGTGCCAGCAGCACGACAGGGGCGAACACCGGGGAGCTGTTTTTT. Protein product: CASSTTGANTGELFF.

The chain couples TRBV4-2 to TRBJ1-1; D is unclear. Germline CDR1 reads LGHNA; CDR2 reads YNFKEQ. The CDR3 is made up of 13 amino acids. Trimming left V 1 base short and J 4 bases short, with 7 bases between. CDR3 amino acids: CASSQVAGTEAFF. In nucleotides, the CDR3 is TGTGCCAGCAGCCAAGTTGCAGGCACTGAAGCTTTCTTT.

The chain carries TRBV7-2 and TRBJ1-1; maybe TRBD1 (5 bases). V was pared by 2 bases and J by 0 bases, with 10 bases between. The CDR3 sequence is 15 residues long. Germline V CDR1 and CDR2: SGHTA, FQGNSA. For the CDR3, the DNA is TGTGCCAGCAGCTTACAGGGTGGCATGAACACTGAAGCTTTCTTT. It specifies CASSLQGGMNTEAFF.

In nucleotides, the CDR3 is TGTGCCAGCAGTTACGACAGGGGCTCTCCTGGAAACACCATATATTTT. It yields the protein CASSYDRGSPGNTIYF. The chain uses TRBV6-2 or TRBV6-3 and TRBJ1-3, with 8 bases lining up with TRBD1. Germline V CDR1 and CDR2: MNHEY, SVGEGT. The CDR3 sequence is 16 residues long. V gave up 2 bases and J gave up 2 bases; unmatched junction bases: 5.

The V and J genes are TRBV19 and TRBJ2-1; 7 nucleotides line up with TRBD2. The V gene end was trimmed by 5 bases and the J gene end by 1 base; junction bases not matched to a gene: 8. Germline V gene sequence: CDR1 LNHDA, CDR2 SQIVND (reference sequence). This CDR3 region has 16 residues. The CDR3 sequence: CASSPEAGRSYNEQFF. In DNA form, the CDR3 reads TGTGCCAGTAGTCCGGAAGCGGGGCGGTCCTACAATGAGCAGTTCTTC.

The CDR3: CASTFSPGETQYF. Written as DNA, the CDR3 is TGTGCCAGCACCTTTAGCCCGGGAGAGACCCAGTACTTC. V usage is TRBV2 and J usage is TRBJ2-5; D gene ambiguous. V shed 7 bases and J shed 4 bases, with 13 bases lying between them. The CDR3 has 13 residues. CDR1 SNHLY and CDR2 FYNNEI come from the germline V gene.

This rearrangement joins TRBV5-6 to TRBJ2-2; 7 bases are a match to TRBD1. V was pared by 4 bases and J by 7 bases, with 4 bases of the junction left unmatched. This CDR3 has 13 amino acids. Germline lookup yields CDR1 SGHDT and CDR2 YYEEEE. CDR3 nucleotide sequence: TGTGCCAGCAGCCGAGGGGGCTTCGGGGAGCTGTTTTTT. Protein: CASSRGGFGELFF.

The V and J genes are TRBV19 and TRBJ2-1, with D hard to call. Looked up from germline, CDR1 is LNHDA and CDR2 is SQIVND (reference sequence). The CDR3 totals 15 residues. The V gene lost 5 bases and the J gene lost 0 bases, with 11 bases spanning the gap. CDR3 protein: CASSHTATSYNEQFF. The DNA for the CDR3 is TGTGCCAGTAGTCACACAGCTACCTCCTACAATGAGCAGTTCTTC.

The chain has TRBV6-2 or TRBV6-3 and TRBJ2-5; weak D call: TRBD1 (5 bases). The V end was cut by 4 bases, the J end by 1 base, with 16 bases between. CDR1 MNHEY and CDR2 SVGEGT come from the germline V gene. CDR3 length: 16 amino acids. The CDR3 reads CASSLGHRVTQETQYF. CDR3 nucleotides: TGTGCCAGCAGTTTAGGACACAGAGTAACCCAAGAGACCCAGTACTTC.

J is TRBJ2-5 and V is TRBV25-1; D gene ambiguous. CDR1 and CDR2 from the germline V gene are MGHDK and SYGVNS. Trimming took off 1 base at V and 2 bases at J, with 2 bases between the two ends. CDR3 length: 12 amino acids. This CDR3 is CASSELQETQYF. CDR3 bases: TGTGCCAGCAGTGAATTACAAGAGACCCAGTACTTC.

The chain couples TRBV19 to TRBJ1-5; D may be TRBD1 (6 bases). The CDR3 loop spans 17 amino acids. Germline V gene data show CDR1 as LNHDA and CDR2 as SQIVND (reference sequence). V lost 6 bases, J lost 2 bases, and 20 bases lay in between. For the CDR3, the DNA is TGTGCCAGTAGCTCCGCCGGACAGCTCGGGGGCAATCAGCCCCAGCATTTT. Its translation is CASSSAGQLGGNQPQHF.

The chain uses TRBV24-1 and TRBJ2-1; 7 bases are shared with TRBD2. The CDR3 length is 13 residues. Germline values: CDR1 KGHDR, CDR2 SFDVKD. J lost 5 bases, V lost 9 bases, and 6 bases had no gene match. CDR3: CATWGGGHNEQFF. In DNA form, the CDR3 reads TGTGCCACCTGGGGCGGGGGACACAATGAGCAGTTCTTC.

This clone was counted only a few times. The chain combines TRBV9 with TRBJ2-7, with a possible D match to TRBD2 (6 bases). Germline V CDR1 and CDR2: SGDLS, YYNGEE. There are 17 residues in the CDR3. Trimming left V 3 bases short and J 3 bases short, with 22 bases between. CDR3 amino acids: CASSARAGSLPIYEQYF. CDR3 bases: TGTGCCAGCAGCGCCCGTGCCGGGAGTCTCCCAATCTACGAGCAGTACTTC.

The CDR3 DNA sequence: TGCAGTGCTAGTGAGGGTGAGGTGGCGGGGACCCAGTACTTC. It encodes CSASEGEVAGTQYF. The rearrangement links TRBV20-1 to TRBJ2-5; possible D gene TRBD2, 5 bases. V was cut by 3 bases and J by 7 bases, with 18 bases left in between. The CDR3 loop spans 14 amino acids. Germline loops: CDR1 DFQATT, CDR2 SNEGSKA (reference sequence).

This clone was seen a few times. The V and J genes are TRBV12-2 and TRBJ2-3; TRBD2 is the table's D call and was not checked against the DNA. TRBV12-2 is a known pseudogene. This CDR3 comprises 19 residues. As DNA, the CDR3 is TGTGCAAGTCGCCTCTTCCGTTGGGTGCGTACTAATAGCACAGATACGCAGTATTTT. Protein product: CASRLFRWVRTNSTDTQYF.

The chain is built from TRBV30 and TRBJ2-1; a possible D gene is TRBD2 (5 bases). Trimming removed 4 bases from V and 9 bases from J, with 19 bases in between. CDR1 is GTSNPN, CDR2 SVGIG, per germline (reference sequence). The CDR3 extends over 14 amino acids. CDR3 protein: CAWTTGLGSTEQFF. The CDR3, as DNA: TGTGCCTGGACGACGGGGTTAGGTAGTACTGAGCAGTTCTTC. Variable domain in full (rest from reference TRBV30 and TRBJ2-1): SQTIHQWPATLVQPVGSPLSLECTVEGTSNPNLYWYRQAAGRGLQLLFYSVGIGQISSEVPQNLSASRPQDRQFILSSKKLLLSDSGFYLCAWTTGLGSTEQFFGPGTRLTVL.

V is TRBV11-2 and J is TRBJ2-3; D ambiguous. The CDR3 is 18 residues long. Trimming stripped 3 bases from V and 2 bases from J, with 21 bases between. The germline CDR1 and CDR2 sequences are SGHAT and FQNNGV. DNA of the CDR3: TGTGCCAGCAGCTTGGGCCTGGTATTAAGCCAGATCACAGATACGCAGTATTTT. Its protein product is CASSLGLVLSQITDTQYF. The complete variable domain, with remaining parts taken from reference TRBV11-2 and TRBJ2-3, reads EAGVAQSPRYKIIEKRQSVAFWCNPISGHATLYWYQQILGQGPKLLIQFQNNGVVDDSQLPKDRFSAERLKGVDSTLKIQPAKLEDSAVYLCASSLGLVLSQITDTQYFGPGTRLTVL.

This clone was counted a single time. The V call is TRBV19, the J call TRBJ1-5, with 7 bases aligning to TRBD1. Per germline, CDR1 LNHDA and CDR2 SQIVND (reference sequence). The CDR3 is made up of 13 amino acids. Trimming at V came to 3 bases and at J to 10 bases, leaving 6 bases not matched to a gene. The CDR3 region is CASSMEGGKPQHF. CDR3 nucleotide sequence: TGTGCCAGTAGTATGGAAGGGGGCAAACCCCAGCATTTT.

This clone was observed a single time. This rearrangement joins TRBV4-2 to TRBJ2-1; perhaps TRBD2 as D (7 bases). V was clipped by 4 bases and J by 12 bases, with 16 bases between them. The CDR3 loop spans 13 amino acids. From germline, CDR1 is LGHNA and CDR2 YNFKEQ. The CDR3 region is CASSPEGGVGQFF. The CDR3 DNA reads as TGTGCCAGCAGCCCAGAGGGGGGGGTCGGGCAGTTCTTC.

The rearrangement joins TRBV28 to TRBJ1-2, with 9 bases matching TRBD1. Germline CDR1 MDHEN, CDR2 SYDVKM. V gave up 4 bases and J gave up 7 bases; unmatched junction bases: 10. CDR3 length: 15 amino acids. CDR3 in DNA: TGTGCCAGCAGTTCCGACGGGACAGGGTTCTCTGGCTACACCTTC. Translated, it gives CASSSDGTGFSGYTF.

V is TRBV5-8 and J is TRBJ2-7; possibly TRBD1 for D (5 bases). The germline gives CDR1 SGHTS, CDR2 YDEGEE. The CDR3 is 15 amino acids. V gave up 1 base and J gave up 2 bases, with 13 bases separating them. The CDR3 spells CASSLLVDSPYEQYF. The CDR3 nucleotides are TGTGCCAGCAGCTTGTTGGTAGACAGCCCCTACGAGCAGTACTTC.

This clone was seen a few times. The chain links TRBV6-5 to TRBJ1-1, with TRBD1 matching over 7 bases. J was trimmed by 1 base and V by 4 bases; bases with no gene match: 9. This CDR3 region has 16 residues. CDR1 is MNHEY, CDR2 SVGAGI, per germline. In DNA form, the CDR3 reads TGTGCCAGCAGTTCCAGGGGAACAGGGGAGAACACTGAAGCTTTCTTT. This encodes CASSSRGTGENTEAFF.

This clone was found once. V and J are TRBV28 and TRBJ1-1, with a possible D match to TRBD1 (6 bases). Trimming took off 2 bases at V and 5 bases at J, with 12 bases between the two ends. CDR3 size: 14 residues. The V gene's germline CDR1 is MDHEN and CDR2 SYDVKM. The CDR3 DNA reads TGTGCCAGCAGTTTAAATCAGGGGAAAACTGAAGCTTTCTTT. Protein product: CASSLNQGKTEAFF.

This chain joins TRBV6-5 and TRBJ1-1; D is unresolved. Germline-derived CDR1 and CDR2 are MNHEY and SVGAGI. With 8 bases removed from V and 0 bases from J, the gap between germline ends came to 10 bases. The length of the CDR3 is 13 residues. CDR3 residues: CASLGRMNTEAFF. Here the CDR3 DNA reads TGTGCCAGCTTAGGGAGGATGAACACTGAAGCTTTCTTT.